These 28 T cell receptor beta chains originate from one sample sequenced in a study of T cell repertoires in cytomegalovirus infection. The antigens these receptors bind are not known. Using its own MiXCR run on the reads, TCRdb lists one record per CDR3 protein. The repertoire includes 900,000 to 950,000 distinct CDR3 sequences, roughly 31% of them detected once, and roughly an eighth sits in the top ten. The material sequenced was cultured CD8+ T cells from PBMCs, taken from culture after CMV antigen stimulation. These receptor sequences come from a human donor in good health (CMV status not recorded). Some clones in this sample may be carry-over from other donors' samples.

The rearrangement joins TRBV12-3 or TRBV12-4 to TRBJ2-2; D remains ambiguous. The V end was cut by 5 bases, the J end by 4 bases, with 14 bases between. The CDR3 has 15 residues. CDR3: CASSPTGSRTGELFF. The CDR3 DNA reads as TGTGCCAGCAGTCCTACCGGGTCTCGCACCGGGGAGCTGTTTTTT.

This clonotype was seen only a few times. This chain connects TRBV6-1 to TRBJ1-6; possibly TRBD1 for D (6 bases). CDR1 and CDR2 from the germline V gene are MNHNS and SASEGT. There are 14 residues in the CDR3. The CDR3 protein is CVCRQGGGNSPLHF. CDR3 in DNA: TGTGTCTGCCGTCAAGGGGGTGGCAATTCACCCCTCCACTTT.

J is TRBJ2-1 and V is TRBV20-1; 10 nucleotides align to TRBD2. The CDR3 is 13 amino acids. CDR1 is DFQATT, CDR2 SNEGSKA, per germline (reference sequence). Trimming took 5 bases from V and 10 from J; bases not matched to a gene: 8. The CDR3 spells CSAPGTSVIEQFF. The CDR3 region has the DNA TGCAGTGCTCCCGGGACTAGCGTCATCGAGCAGTTCTTC.

Here the CDR3 DNA reads TGTGCCAGCAGTTACTCTTCCAGGTCCTACGAGCAGTACGTC. Translated, it gives CASSYSSRSYEQYV. The rearrangement uses TRBV6-5 and TRBJ2-7; no clear D gene. There are 14 residues in the CDR3. V was shortened by 0 bases and J by 1 base, with 7 bases between the two germline ends. CDR1 is MNHEY and CDR2 is SVGAGI in the germline V gene.

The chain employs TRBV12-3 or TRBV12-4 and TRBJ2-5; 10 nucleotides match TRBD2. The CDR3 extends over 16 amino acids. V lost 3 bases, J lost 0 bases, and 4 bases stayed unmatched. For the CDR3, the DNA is TGTGCCAGCAGTTTTTCTAGCGGGAGTTACCAAGAGACCCAGTACTTC. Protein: CASSFSSGSYQETQYF.

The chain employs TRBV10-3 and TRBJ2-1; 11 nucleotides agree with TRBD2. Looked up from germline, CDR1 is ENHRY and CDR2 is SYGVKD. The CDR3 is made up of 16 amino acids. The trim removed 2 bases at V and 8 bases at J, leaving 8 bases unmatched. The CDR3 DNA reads TGTGCCATCAGTGAGCCGTATAGCGGGGGGGCCGATGAGCAGTTCTTC. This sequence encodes CAISEPYSGGADEQFF.

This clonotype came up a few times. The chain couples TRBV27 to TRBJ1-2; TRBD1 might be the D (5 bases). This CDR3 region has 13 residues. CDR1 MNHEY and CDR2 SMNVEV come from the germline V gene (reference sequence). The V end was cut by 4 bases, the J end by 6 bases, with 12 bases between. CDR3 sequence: CASSSPGPHGYTF. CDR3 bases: TGTGCCAGCAGTTCACCAGGGCCCCATGGCTACACCTTC.

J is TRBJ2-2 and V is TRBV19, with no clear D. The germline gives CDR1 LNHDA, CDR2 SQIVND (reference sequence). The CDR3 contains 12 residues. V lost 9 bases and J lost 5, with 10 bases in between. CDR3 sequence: CASLDRTGELFF. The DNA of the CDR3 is TGTGCCAGCCTCGATAGGACCGGGGAGCTGTTTTTT.

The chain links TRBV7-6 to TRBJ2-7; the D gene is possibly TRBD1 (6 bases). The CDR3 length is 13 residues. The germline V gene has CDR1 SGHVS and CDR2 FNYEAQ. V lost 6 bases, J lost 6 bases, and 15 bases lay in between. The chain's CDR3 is CASSWDTVSEQYF. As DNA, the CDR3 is TGTGCCAGCAGTTGGGACACCGTGAGCGAGCAGTACTTC.

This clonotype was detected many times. The CDR3 DNA sequence: TGTGCCAGCAGTTTTACAGGGGGTGCCATGAACACTGAAGCTTTCTTT. This codes for CASSFTGGAMNTEAFF. V and J are TRBV12-3 or TRBV12-4 and TRBJ1-1, with TRBD1 matching 8 bases. The trim removed 3 bases at V and 0 bases at J, leaving 6 bases unmatched. There are 16 residues in the CDR3.

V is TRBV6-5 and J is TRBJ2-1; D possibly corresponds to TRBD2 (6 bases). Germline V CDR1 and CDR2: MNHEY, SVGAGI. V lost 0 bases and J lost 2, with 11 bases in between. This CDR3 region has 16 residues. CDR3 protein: CASSYSGGGTYNEQFF. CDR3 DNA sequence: TGTGCCAGCAGTTACTCGGGTGGAGGGACCTACAATGAGCAGTTCTTC.

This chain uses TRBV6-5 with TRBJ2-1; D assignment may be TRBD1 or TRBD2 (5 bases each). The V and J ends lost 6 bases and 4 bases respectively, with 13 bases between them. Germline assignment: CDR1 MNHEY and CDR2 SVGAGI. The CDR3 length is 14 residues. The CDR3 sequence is CASSFRDPYNEQFF. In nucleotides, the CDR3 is TGTGCCAGCAGCTTCCGGGACCCATACAATGAGCAGTTCTTC.

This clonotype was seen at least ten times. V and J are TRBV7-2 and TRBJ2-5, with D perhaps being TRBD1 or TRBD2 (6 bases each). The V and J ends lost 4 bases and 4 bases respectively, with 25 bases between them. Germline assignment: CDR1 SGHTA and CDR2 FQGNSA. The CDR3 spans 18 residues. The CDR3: CASSSHLDRGGDPETQYF. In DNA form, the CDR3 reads TGTGCCAGCAGCTCTCACTTGGACAGAGGAGGGGATCCAGAGACCCAGTACTTC.

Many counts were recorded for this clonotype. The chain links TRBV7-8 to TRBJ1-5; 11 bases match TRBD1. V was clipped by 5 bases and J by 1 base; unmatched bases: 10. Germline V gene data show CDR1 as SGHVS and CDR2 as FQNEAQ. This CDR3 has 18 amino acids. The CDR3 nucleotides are TGTGCCAGCAGCCCCGCGCCGGGACAGGGGGGGAGCAATCAGCCCCAGCATTTT. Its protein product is CASSPAPGQGGSNQPQHF.

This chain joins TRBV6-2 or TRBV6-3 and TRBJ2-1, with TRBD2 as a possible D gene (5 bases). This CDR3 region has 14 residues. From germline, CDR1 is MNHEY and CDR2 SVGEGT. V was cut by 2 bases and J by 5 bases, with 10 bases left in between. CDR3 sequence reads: CASSYVGSHNEQFF. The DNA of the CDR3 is TGTGCCAGCAGTTACGTGGGGAGCCACAATGAGCAGTTCTTC.

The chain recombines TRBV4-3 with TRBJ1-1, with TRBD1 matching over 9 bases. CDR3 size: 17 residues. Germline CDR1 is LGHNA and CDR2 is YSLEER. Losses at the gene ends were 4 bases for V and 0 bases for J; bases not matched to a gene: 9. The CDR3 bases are TGCGCCAGCAGCCCCGATGGGACAGGGATCATGAACACTGAAGCTTTCTTT. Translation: CASSPDGTGIMNTEAFF.

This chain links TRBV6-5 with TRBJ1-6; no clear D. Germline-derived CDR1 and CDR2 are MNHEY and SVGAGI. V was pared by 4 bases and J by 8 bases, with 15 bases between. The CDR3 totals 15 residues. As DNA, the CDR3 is TGTGCCAGCAGTTCAGGACCCTATCCGGATTCACCCCTCCACTTT. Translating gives CASSSGPYPDSPLHF.

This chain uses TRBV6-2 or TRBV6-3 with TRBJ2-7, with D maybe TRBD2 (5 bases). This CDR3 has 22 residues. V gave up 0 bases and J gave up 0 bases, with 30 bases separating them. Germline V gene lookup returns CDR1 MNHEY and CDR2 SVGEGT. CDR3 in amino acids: CASSYSLRGVYRLGSGSYEQYV. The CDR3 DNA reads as TGTGCCAGCAGTTACTCCCTACGTGGGGTATACCGCCTAGGGAGCGGCTCCTACGAGCAGTACGTC.

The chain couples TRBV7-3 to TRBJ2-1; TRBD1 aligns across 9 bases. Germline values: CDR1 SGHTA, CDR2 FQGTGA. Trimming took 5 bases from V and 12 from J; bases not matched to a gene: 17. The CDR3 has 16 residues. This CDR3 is CASSLGAWDRETGQFF. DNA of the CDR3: TGTGCCAGCAGCCTAGGGGCGTGGGACAGGGAAACCGGGCAGTTCTTC.

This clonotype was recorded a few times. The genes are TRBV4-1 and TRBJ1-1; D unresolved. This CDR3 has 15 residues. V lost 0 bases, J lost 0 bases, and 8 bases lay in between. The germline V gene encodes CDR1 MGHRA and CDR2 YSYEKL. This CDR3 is CASSQEGRMNTEAFF. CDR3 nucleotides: TGCGCCAGCAGCCAAGAGGGTCGGATGAACACTGAAGCTTTCTTT.

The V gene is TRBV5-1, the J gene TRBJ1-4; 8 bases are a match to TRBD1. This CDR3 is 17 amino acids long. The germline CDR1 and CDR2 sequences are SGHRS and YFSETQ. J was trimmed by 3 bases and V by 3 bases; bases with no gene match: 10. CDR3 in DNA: TGCGCCAGCAGCTCTACACTCAGGGGGCTGGCTAATGAAAAACTGTTTTTT. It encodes CASSSTLRGLANEKLFF.

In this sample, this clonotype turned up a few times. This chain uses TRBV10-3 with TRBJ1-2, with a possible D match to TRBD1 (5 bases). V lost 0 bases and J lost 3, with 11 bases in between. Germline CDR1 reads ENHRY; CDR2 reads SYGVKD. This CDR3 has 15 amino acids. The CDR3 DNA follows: TGTGCCATCAGTGAGTCGGGCAGGGTTGACTATGGCTACACCTTC. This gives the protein CAISESGRVDYGYTF.

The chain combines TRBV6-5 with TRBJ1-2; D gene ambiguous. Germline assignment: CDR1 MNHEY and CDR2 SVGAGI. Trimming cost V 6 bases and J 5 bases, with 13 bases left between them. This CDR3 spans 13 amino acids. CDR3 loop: CASSFLGAYGYTF. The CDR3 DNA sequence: TGTGCCAGCAGCTTTCTGGGTGCTTATGGCTACACCTTC.

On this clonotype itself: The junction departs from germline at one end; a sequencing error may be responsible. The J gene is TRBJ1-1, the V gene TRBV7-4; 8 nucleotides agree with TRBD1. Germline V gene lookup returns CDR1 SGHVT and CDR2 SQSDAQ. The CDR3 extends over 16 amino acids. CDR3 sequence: CANSLEGQGPNTEAFF. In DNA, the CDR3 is TGTGCCAACAGCTTAGAAGGACAGGGACCGAACACTGAAGCTTTCTTT.

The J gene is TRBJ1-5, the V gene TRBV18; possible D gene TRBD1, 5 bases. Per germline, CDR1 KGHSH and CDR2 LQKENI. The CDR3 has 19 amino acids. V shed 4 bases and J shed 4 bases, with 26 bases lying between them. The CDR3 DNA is TGTGCCAGCTCACTTCGTCGCGCCTTGTCCCGGGGCCATAATCAGCCCCAGCATTTT. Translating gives CASSLRRALSRGHNQPQHF.

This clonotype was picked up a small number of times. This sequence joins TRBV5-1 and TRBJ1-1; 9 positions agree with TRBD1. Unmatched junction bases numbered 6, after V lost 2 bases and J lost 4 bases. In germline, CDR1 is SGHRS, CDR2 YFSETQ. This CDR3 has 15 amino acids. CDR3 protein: CASSLQGAGVTEAFF. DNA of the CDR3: TGCGCCAGCAGCTTACAGGGGGCGGGGGTCACTGAAGCTTTCTTT.

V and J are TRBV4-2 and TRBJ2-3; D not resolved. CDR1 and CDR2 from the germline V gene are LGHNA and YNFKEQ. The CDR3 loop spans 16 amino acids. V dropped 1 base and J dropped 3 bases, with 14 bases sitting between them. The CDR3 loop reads CASSQADPWRTDTQYF. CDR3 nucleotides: TGTGCCAGCAGCCAAGCGGATCCATGGCGAACAGATACGCAGTATTTT.

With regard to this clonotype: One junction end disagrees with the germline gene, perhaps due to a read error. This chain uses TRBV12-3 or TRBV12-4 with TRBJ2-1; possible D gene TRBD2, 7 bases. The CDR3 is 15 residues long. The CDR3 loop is CASSLRGDTYNKQFF. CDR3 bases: TGTGCCAGCAGTTTACGGGGGGACACCTACAATAAGCAGTTCTTC.